The entry below describes one TCR beta chain. These data belong to a study of blood T cell repertoires in COVID-19. Produced via immunoSEQ multiplex PCR; TCRdb's table is partial and in-frame only. The sample shows about 210,000 clones, around 84% of them seen only once. Trimming cost V 4 bases and J 6 bases; bases outside gene matches: 3. CDR1 and CDR2 from the germline V gene are SGHNT and YENEEA. The CDR3 is 14 residues long. The rearrangement links TRBV11-3 to TRBJ2-1, with 10 bases lining up with TRBD1. The clonotype was recovered from an elderly woman with COVID-19, enrolled during active disease. Sequenced input: peripheral blood. CDR3 sequence (DNA): TGTGCCAGCAGCTCCCGGGACAGGGGCAATGAGCAGTTCTTC. Translating it yields CASSSRDRGNEQFF.